This T cell receptor beta chain stems from a study of blood T cell repertoires in COVID-19. Across the study: Both acute and convalescent COVID-19 samples were obtained from the United States, Italy and Spain. T cells, B-cell-depleted T cells, or PBMCs provided the cDNA or gDNA that served as material.

Authors' methods: Cell counts per sample came from amplifying reference gene primers. The method was immunoSEQ multiplex PCR; TCRdb's version includes in-frame clones alone and lacks a portion of them. That table supplies the V and J calls and clone size; D and trimming were determined from the DNA. This table holds fewer than 250,000 clones, around 84% found once. Trimming at V came to 3 bases and at J to 11 bases, leaving 12 bases not matched to a gene. CDR1 is SGHNT and CDR2 is YYREEE in the germline V gene (reference sequence). There are 16 residues in the CDR3. The clonotype comes from a man in his sixties with acute or convalescent COVID-19. The sequenced sample was peripheral blood. This chain uses TRBV5-4 with TRBJ2-3; the match to TRBD2 covers 13 bases. The CDR3 DNA is TGTGCCAGCAGCTCAACCGGGACTAGCGGGGCCTACGGGCAGTATTTT. Amino acid sequence: CASSSTGTSGAYGQYF. The full variable domain, with the rest looked up from reference TRBV5-4 and TRBJ2-3, is ETGVTQSPTHLIKTRGQQVTLRCSSQSGHNTVSWYQQALGQGPQFIFQYYREEENGRGNFPPRFSGLQFPNYSSELNVNALELDDSALYLCASSSTGTSGAYGQYFGPGTRLTVL.